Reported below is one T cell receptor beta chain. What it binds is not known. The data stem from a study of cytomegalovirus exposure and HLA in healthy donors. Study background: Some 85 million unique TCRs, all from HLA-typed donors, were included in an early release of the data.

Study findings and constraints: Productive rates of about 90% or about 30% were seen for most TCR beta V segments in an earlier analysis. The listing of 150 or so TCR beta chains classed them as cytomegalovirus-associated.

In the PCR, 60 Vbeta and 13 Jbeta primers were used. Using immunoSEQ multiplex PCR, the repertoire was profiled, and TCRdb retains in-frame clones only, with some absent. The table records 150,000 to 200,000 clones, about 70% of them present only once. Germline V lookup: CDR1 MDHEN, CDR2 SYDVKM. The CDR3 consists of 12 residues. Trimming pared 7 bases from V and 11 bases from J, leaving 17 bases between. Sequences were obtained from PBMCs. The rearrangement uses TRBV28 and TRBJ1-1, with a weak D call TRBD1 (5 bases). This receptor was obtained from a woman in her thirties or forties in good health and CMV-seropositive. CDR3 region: CASTPHDSSAFF. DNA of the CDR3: TGTGCCAGCACCCCTCACGACAGCTCGGCTTTCTTT.